This TCR beta chain was recovered during a study of control samples from healthy donors and cancer patients. TCRdb keeps only in-frame clones here, not all; method: immunoSEQ multiplex PCR. The sample comprises over 150,000 clones, more than 90% of which are singletons, and 2% rests with the top ten. The V gene end was trimmed by 4 bases and the J gene end by 4 bases; junction bases not matched to a gene: 4. CDR1 is WNHNN and CDR2 is SYGVQD in the germline V gene (reference sequence). This CDR3 spans 15 amino acids. This clone was recorded only once. The chain combines TRBV10-1 with TRBJ2-3; 11 nucleotides match TRBD2. Sample: blood. The receptor comes from a woman aged 40 to 49 in good health. CDR3 sequence (DNA): TGCGCCAGCAGTGCCACTAGCGGGGGACCAGATACGCAGTATTTT. Encoded protein: CASSATSGGPDTQYF.